A selection of T cell receptor beta chains follows, all from one sample in a study of T-cell memory formation after mild COVID-19. TCRdb re-derived calls from the 5' RACE reads in MiXCR, one entry per CDR3 protein. The sample carries about 470,000 distinct CDR3 sequences, 25% recorded once. The sample was PBMCs or a T cell subset sorted from them (not recorded which). Receptors originate from an adult woman who had mild COVID-19 (a few samples of this study predate the infection). Cell type and time point are not known. CDR3s include the opening cysteine and the closing phenylalanine or tryptophan. Fields, in order: D gene, clone size, J gene, V gene, CDR3 DNA, CDR3 protein. D genes are given only for firm matches. Where a row states a size, it is once, few, many or the class of an expanded clone; other rows omit it.

. | . | TRBJ2-2 | TRBV5-5 | TGTGCCAGCAGCTCTGGACCCCCGGGGAACACCGGGGAGCTGTTTTTT | CASSSGPPGNTGELFF
. | . | TRBJ1-2 | TRBV29-1 | TGCAGCGCCGCGAGGGGGGTTGGCGGCTACACCTTC | CSAARGVGGYTF
. | . | TRBJ1-2 | TRBV9 | TGTGCCAGCAGCGTCCCCGTTCACGGGATCTCCTATGGCTACACCTTC | CASSVPVHGISYGYTF
TRBD1 | few | TRBJ2-5 | TRBV3-1 | TGTGCCAGCAGCCAAGGGGTGAACAGGGGCCGGGAGACCCAGTACTTC | CASSQGVNRGRETQYF
TRBD2 | . | TRBJ2-1 | TRBV9 | TGTGCCAGCAGCGTAGAGGTAGCGGGAGGGTATGAGCAGTTCTTC | CASSVEVAGGYEQFF
. | few | TRBJ2-7 | TRBV5-6 | TGTGCCAGCAGCTTGGAGGGCAGGGGACCATACGAGCAGTACTTC | CASSLEGRGPYEQYF
. | . | TRBJ1-4 | TRBV7-9 | TGTGCCAGCAGCTTAGGACCGCATAATGAAAAACTGTTTTTT | CASSLGPHNEKLFF
TRBD1 | . | TRBJ2-7 | TRBV19 | TGTGCCAGTAGTATCGGACAGGGACCCGAGCAGTACTTC | CASSIGQGPEQYF
. | . | TRBJ2-5 | TRBV7-9 | TGTGCCAGCAGTCCCATGGACTTCCAAGAGACCCAGTACTTC | CASSPMDFQETQYF
TRBD1 | . | TRBJ2-7 | TRBV9 | TGTGCCAGCAGCCCAACTGGGACAGGGGGCTTTGAGCAGTACTTC | CASSPTGTGGFEQYF
. | few | TRBJ2-1 | TRBV5-1 | TGCGCCAGCAGCTTGGGGCCTTTGGGCTTGACGTACAATGAGCAGTTCTTC | CASSLGPLGLTYNEQFF
. | many | TRBJ1-3 | TRBV7-8 | TGTGCCGGTGGACCGGGTCCCTCTGGAAACACCATATATTTT | CAGGPGPSGNTIYF